The 23 T cell receptor beta chains presented below share a single source sample, sequenced in a study of T-cell memory formation after mild COVID-19. TCRdb re-called the 5' RACE reads with MiXCR, one entry per CDR3 protein. The sample shows approximately 410,000 distinct CDR3 sequences, 20% to 30% of them seen only once. The sample consisted of PBMCs or a T cell subset sorted from them (not recorded which). The receptors come from an adult woman who had mild COVID-19 (a few samples of this study predate the infection). Cell type and time point are not known.

This clonotype turned up a few times. V and J are TRBV30 and TRBJ1-5; possible D gene TRBD1, 6 bases. Germline loops: CDR1 GTSNPN, CDR2 SVGIG (reference sequence). V lost 0 bases and J lost 6, with 15 bases in between. The CDR3 spans 15 residues. CDR3 nucleotide sequence: TGTGCCTGGAGTGTACGGGGGGCGCAGGGTCAGCCCCAGCATTTT. Its translation: CAWSVRGAQGQPQHF.

This clonotype was detected a few times. The chain has TRBV9 and TRBJ2-7; 9 bases fit TRBD1. The CDR3 runs to 15 residues. The V gene end was trimmed by 5 bases and the J gene end by 6 bases; junction bases not matched to a gene: 12. CDR1 is SGDLS, CDR2 YYNGEE, per germline. The CDR3 loop is CASSPDGTGRREQYF. CDR3 nucleotide sequence: TGTGCCAGCAGTCCTGACGGGACAGGGCGGCGCGAGCAGTACTTC.

The rearrangement joins TRBV5-1 to TRBJ2-7; the match to TRBD1 covers 9 bases. Germline V gene sequence: CDR1 SGHRS, CDR2 YFSETQ. V trimming: 0 bases; J trimming: 0 bases; junction bases outside the gene matches: 7. The CDR3 runs to 17 residues. This chain's CDR3 is CASSLVSGTGSSYEQYF. The CDR3 DNA reads TGCGCCAGCAGCTTGGTATCAGGGACAGGGAGCTCCTACGAGCAGTACTTC.

The sample holds a few counts of this clonotype. The chain carries TRBV7-9 and TRBJ1-2; 10 nucleotides align to TRBD1. Germline loops: CDR1 SEHNR, CDR2 FQNEAQ (reference sequence). J gave up 6 bases and V 1 base, and 11 bases lay outside the gene matches. The CDR3 spans 17 residues. The CDR3 is CASSLEGQGTSLNGYTF. The CDR3 DNA reads as TGTGCCAGCAGCTTAGAGGGACAGGGGACTTCCCTTAATGGCTACACCTTC. Full variable domain (outside the CDR3, taken from reference TRBV7-9 and TRBJ1-2): DTGVSQNPRHKITKRGQNVTFRCDPISEHNRLYWYRQTLGQGPEFLTYFQNEAQLEKSRLLSDRFSAERPKGSFSTLEIQRTEQGDSAMYLCASSLEGQGTSLNGYTFGSGTRLTVV.

This clonotype was picked up many times. The V and J genes are TRBV29-1 and TRBJ2-1; 9 nucleotides align to TRBD2. The CDR3 is made up of 17 amino acids. The V segment lost 2 bases and the J segment 7 bases; nucleotides outside the gene matches: 15. Germline lookup yields CDR1 SQVTM and CDR2 ANQGSEA. CDR3 region: CSVETAEETSGMNEQFF. The CDR3 nucleotides read TGCAGCGTTGAAACCGCCGAAGAGACTAGCGGAATGAATGAGCAGTTCTTC.

This clonotype was found a few times. The chain links TRBV9 to TRBJ2-6; D perhaps matches TRBD1 (6 bases). V lost 2 bases, J lost 0 bases, and 15 bases lay in between. The germline V gene encodes CDR1 SGDLS and CDR2 YYNGEE. The CDR3 spans 18 residues. The CDR3 DNA reads TGTGCCAGCAGCGTGGCGACAGGCTTAAGCTCTGGGGCCAACGTCCTGACTTTC. Translated: CASSVATGLSSGANVLTF.

This clonotype was counted between two and nine times. V is TRBV24-1 and J is TRBJ2-1; 9 bases are a match to TRBD1. The V segment lost 5 bases and the J segment 8 bases; nucleotides outside the gene matches: 9. The CDR3 has 15 residues. Germline lookup yields CDR1 KGHDR and CDR2 SFDVKD. The chain's CDR3 is CATSVVGQGNHEQFF. The CDR3 DNA reads as TGTGCCACCAGTGTTGTGGGACAGGGTAATCATGAGCAGTTCTTC.

This clonotype showed up just once. This chain uses TRBV5-5 with TRBJ1-3, with 7 bases matching TRBD1. The CDR3 spans 15 residues. Germline assignment: CDR1 SGHKS and CDR2 YYEKEE (reference sequence). V was pared by 4 bases and J by 4 bases, with 8 bases of the junction left unmatched. Written as DNA, the CDR3 is TGTGCCAGCAGCGGGACAGCCGGGTACGGAAACACCATATATTTT. This sequence encodes CASSGTAGYGNTIYF.

This clonotype was found once. The V gene is TRBV27, the J gene TRBJ1-1; 9 nucleotides agree with TRBD1. Germline lookup yields CDR1 MNHEY and CDR2 SMNVEV (reference sequence). With 5 bases clipped from V and 1 base from J, the junction kept 5 bases outside the gene matches. This CDR3 has 15 residues. CDR3 in DNA: TGTGCCAGCAGTAACCCGGGACAGGGGAACACTGAAGCTTTCTTT. Residues: CASSNPGQGNTEAFF.

There are many counts of this clonotype. The J gene is TRBJ2-2, the V gene TRBV9; tentatively, D is TRBD1 or TRBD2 (5 bases each). V was shortened by 0 bases and J by 7 bases, with 10 bases between the two germline ends. CDR1 SGDLS and CDR2 YYNGEE come from the germline V gene. The CDR3 spans 14 residues. This CDR3 is CASSVASGRGELFF. CDR3 nucleotides: TGTGCCAGCAGCGTAGCTTCGGGGCGCGGGGAGCTGTTTTTT.

This chain links TRBV6-2 or TRBV6-3 with TRBJ2-2; D is uncertain. The CDR3 sequence is 12 residues long. V lost 6 bases and J lost 5, with 7 bases in between. The germline CDR1 and CDR2 sequences are MNHEY and SVGEGT. Written as DNA, the CDR3 is TGTGCCAGCAGGTACACGACCGGGGAGCTGTTTTTT. This sequence encodes CASRYTTGELFF.

The V call is TRBV27, the J call TRBJ1-1; D possibly corresponds to TRBD1 (5 bases). CDR1 is MNHEY, CDR2 SMNVEV, per germline (reference sequence). CDR3 size: 14 residues. With 0 bases removed from V and 6 bases from J, the gap between germline ends came to 11 bases. CDR3 amino acids: CASSLSARVAEAFF. CDR3 in DNA: TGTGCCAGCAGTTTATCTGCCAGGGTCGCTGAAGCTTTCTTT.

The chain links TRBV27 to TRBJ2-5; 12 nucleotides align to TRBD2. The CDR3 is 16 amino acids. Trimming removed 7 bases from V and 5 bases from J; junction bases left unmatched: 11. Per the germline V gene, CDR1 is MNHEY and CDR2 is SMNVEV (reference sequence). The CDR3 DNA reads TGTGCCAGCATTCCCCTAGCGGGAGGGCCTAGCGAGACCCAGTACTTC. Its translation is CASIPLAGGPSETQYF.

This clonotype was observed a handful of times. The gene calls are TRBV24-1 and TRBJ2-3; D remains unclear. The CDR3 sequence is 13 residues long. V was shortened by 6 bases and J by 6 bases, with 12 bases between the two germline ends. The V gene's germline CDR1 is KGHDR and CDR2 SFDVKD. In DNA, the CDR3 is TGTGCCACCAGTAAGGCGATCCCGGATACGCAGTATTTT. Amino acid sequence: CATSKAIPDTQYF.

This clonotype was seen at least ten times. Sequence at one end of the junction differs from germline and may be a read error. The chain recombines TRBV5-1 with TRBJ2-1; 14 bases map to TRBD2. Germline CDR1 SGHRS, CDR2 YFSETQ. The CDR3 loop spans 15 amino acids. The CDR3 spells CASSLGLAGDNEQFF. DNA for the CDR3: TGTGCCAGCAGCTTGGGACTAGCGGGGGACAATGAGCAGTTCTTC.

This chain uses TRBV20-1 with TRBJ2-7; TRBD1 is a possible D gene (5 bases). The CDR3 consists of 14 residues. The germline gives CDR1 DFQATT, CDR2 SNEGSKA (reference sequence). Deletions cut 3 bases from V and 2 bases from J, with 14 bases between. The CDR3 nucleotides read TGCAGTGCTAGGAAAGGGGCGAACACCTACGAGCAGTACTTC. Translation gives CSARKGANTYEQYF.

The rearrangement joins TRBV4-3 to TRBJ2-1; 8 nucleotides match TRBD2. Trimming removed 4 bases from V and 8 bases from J; junction bases left unmatched: 13. The CDR3 extends over 16 amino acids. Germline-derived CDR1 and CDR2 are LGHNA and YSLEER. CDR3 in DNA: TGCGCCAGCAGCCCGTGGGCGGGAGGTCGGTCGGATGAGCAGTTCTTC. It specifies CASSPWAGGRSDEQFF.

The CDR3 DNA reads TGCAGTGCTAGAGGGCCGGGGGCCGAGACCCAGTACTTC. As protein: CSARGPGAETQYF. The V gene is TRBV20-1, the J gene TRBJ2-5; D may correspond to TRBD1 or TRBD2 (6 bases each). Germline assignment: CDR1 DFQATT and CDR2 SNEGSKA (reference sequence). V dropped 1 base and J dropped 5 bases, with 11 bases sitting between them. CDR3 length: 13 residues.

This clonotype was counted a few times. The genes are TRBV4-1 and TRBJ2-1; tentative D call: TRBD2 (5 bases). The CDR3 is made up of 16 amino acids. Looked up from germline, CDR1 is MGHRA and CDR2 is YSYEKL. Trimming left V 4 bases short and J 4 bases short, with 17 bases between. CDR3 sequence: CASSPERTSTYNEQFF. For the CDR3, the DNA is TGCGCCAGCAGCCCGGAACGGACTTCCACGTACAATGAGCAGTTCTTC.

J is TRBJ2-3 and V is TRBV6-5; TRBD2 agrees at 10 bases. Germline assignment: CDR1 MNHEY and CDR2 SVGAGI. Unmatched junction bases numbered 8, after V lost 0 bases and J lost 5 bases. The CDR3 loop spans 17 amino acids. The CDR3 region is CASSYSQAGGPGDTQYF. The DNA of the CDR3 is TGTGCCAGCAGTTACTCCCAAGCGGGAGGGCCGGGAGATACGCAGTATTTT.

This clonotype was recorded a few times. The V and J genes are TRBV10-3 and TRBJ1-2; 7 positions agree with TRBD1. CDR1 is ENHRY, CDR2 SYGVKD, per germline. The CDR3 totals 13 residues. V lost 2 bases to trimming and J lost 8 bases; unmatched junction nucleotides: 5. The CDR3 DNA reads TGTGCCATCAGTGAGAACAGGGGATGGGGCTACACCTTC. Translation: CAISENRGWGYTF.

The V call is TRBV12-3 or TRBV12-4, the J call TRBJ1-1; D uncertain. CDR3 length: 14 residues. With 5 bases removed from V and 0 bases from J, the gap between germline ends came to 10 bases. The CDR3 coding sequence is TGTGCCAGCAGTCCCCTAGGCCTGAACACTGAAGCTTTCTTT. It encodes CASSPLGLNTEAFF.

This chain joins TRBV6-6 and TRBJ1-2; possibly TRBD1 for D (6 bases). This CDR3 contains 19 residues. Per the germline V gene, CDR1 is MNHNY and CDR2 is SVGAGI (reference sequence). V lost 0 bases and J lost 8, with 28 bases in between. CDR3 DNA: TGTGCCAGCAGTTACTCACCACAGGGAAAATTTCAAAGAAGGGAAGGCTACACCTTC. Its protein is CASSYSPQGKFQRREGYTF.